These 18 T cell receptor beta chains share one sample of origin, sequenced in a study of cytomegalovirus exposure and HLA in healthy donors. Both 60 Vbeta primers and 13 Jbeta primers went into the PCR. Method: immunoSEQ multiplex PCR; TCRdb's copy keeps in-frame clones and lacks some. Of approximately 100,000 clones listed, around 80% were seen once; the top ten hold 16%. The sample consisted of PBMCs. The source of these receptors is a man aged 55 to 70 in good health and CMV-seropositive.

The V and J genes are TRBV5-3 and TRBJ1-2; 8 bases fit TRBD1. TRBV5-3 is treated as an ORF (open reading frame) with a function not yet certain. With 0 bases clipped from V and 6 bases from J, the junction kept 16 bases outside the gene matches. The CDR3 runs to 18 residues. The CDR3 nucleotides are TGTGCCAGAAGCTTGGGCCGGCTAAAGGACAGGGAGTTTCATGGCTACACCTTC. Protein product: CARSLGRLKDREFHGYTF.

This clone was observed a single time. DNA for the CDR3: TGTGCCAGCAGCCCCCTGGACAGAAATTCACCCCTCCACTTT. This encodes CASSPLDRNSPLHF. The genes are TRBV5-6 and TRBJ1-6; maybe TRBD1 (6 bases). In germline, CDR1 is SGHDT, CDR2 YYEEEE. The V and J ends lost 4 bases and 7 bases respectively, with 12 bases between them. The CDR3 sequence is 14 residues long.

As for this clone: The sample carries other DNA sequences with the same CDR3. This sequence joins TRBV5-1 and TRBJ2-3; D may be TRBD2 (6 bases). Per the germline V gene, CDR1 is SGHRS and CDR2 is YFSETQ. The CDR3 is 16 amino acids. Trimming cost V 0 bases and J 6 bases, with 17 bases left between them. CDR3: CASSLGDRERVDTQYF. The CDR3 nucleotides read TGCGCCAGCAGCTTGGGAGACCGTGAGCGGGTTGATACGCAGTATTTT.

The chain couples TRBV13 to TRBJ2-7; weak D call: TRBD1 (5 bases). CDR1 PRHDT and CDR2 FYEKMQ come from the germline V gene (reference sequence). With 2 bases removed from V and 1 base from J, the gap between germline ends came to 15 bases. The CDR3 totals 16 residues. The CDR3 loop is CASSLQGRLGSYEQYF. CDR3 in DNA: TGTGCCAGCAGCTTACAGGGTCGGTTGGGGTCCTACGAGCAGTACTTC.

The rearrangement joins TRBV5-1 to TRBJ1-2, with 10 bases lining up with TRBD1. V dropped 3 bases and J dropped 2; count of bases not matched to a gene: 10. The CDR3 is 17 residues long. CDR1 and CDR2 from the germline V gene are SGHRS and YFSETQ. The CDR3 sequence is CASSSSTRDRGNYGYTF. The CDR3 coding sequence is TGCGCCAGCAGCTCATCGACCAGGGACAGGGGAAACTATGGCTACACCTTC.

The chain combines TRBV7-9 with TRBJ1-3; D is ambiguous. This CDR3 has 13 residues. Trimming took 5 bases from V and 4 from J, leaving 9 bases between them. CDR1 is SEHNR, CDR2 FQNEAQ, per germline (reference sequence). CDR3 bases: TGTGCCAGCAGCGGCGGGTGGGGAAACACCATATATTTT. This gives the protein CASSGGWGNTIYF.

The chain links TRBV9 to TRBJ2-3, with 7 bases that match TRBD2. The CDR3 has 16 amino acids. Germline trimming cut 0 bases from V and 5 bases from J; bases unmatched to any gene: 9. The V gene's germline CDR1 is SGDLS and CDR2 YYNGEE. CDR3 region: CASSVAMGGLQDTQYF. Written as DNA, the CDR3 is TGTGCCAGCAGCGTAGCCATGGGGGGGTTACAAGATACGCAGTATTTT.

This clone appeared once. This chain joins TRBV5-1 and TRBJ2-5, with no clear D. Germline V gene data show CDR1 as SGHRS and CDR2 as YFSETQ. This CDR3 spans 13 amino acids. V dropped 0 bases and J dropped 2 bases, with 5 bases sitting between them. Here the CDR3 reads CASSLGVQETQYF. In DNA form, the CDR3 reads TGCGCCAGCAGCTTGGGAGTACAAGAGACCCAGTACTTC.

The rearrangement links TRBV9 to TRBJ1-6; 10 bases line up with TRBD1. CDR1 is SGDLS and CDR2 is YYNGEE in the germline V gene. The V and J ends lost 0 bases and 7 bases, in that order; junction bases with no gene match: 1. CDR3 length: 15 amino acids. This CDR3 reads CASSVGTGGNSPLHF. The CDR3 nucleotides read TGTGCCAGCAGCGTAGGGACAGGGGGGAATTCACCCCTCCACTTT. The full variable domain, its missing parts supplied by reference TRBV9 and TRBJ1-6, is DSGVTQTPKHLITATGQRVTLRCSPRSGDLSVYWYQQSLDQGLQFLIQYYNGEERAKGNILERFSAQQFPDLHSELNLSSLELGDSALYFCASSVGTGGNSPLHFGNGTRLTVT.

The chain carries TRBV7-2 and TRBJ1-5, with TRBD1 as a possible D gene (5 bases). V lost 2 bases, J lost 0 bases, and 17 bases lay in between. The CDR3 totals 18 residues. CDR1 and CDR2 from the germline V gene are SGHTA and FQGNSA. The DNA for the CDR3 is TGTGCCAGCAGCTTATTAGGGGTAGGGGCCCTTAGCAATCAGCCCCAGCATTTT. Translation: CASSLLGVGALSNQPQHF.

The gene calls are TRBV7-2 and TRBJ1-6; the match to TRBD1 covers 7 bases. Germline V gene lookup returns CDR1 SGHTA and CDR2 FQGNSA. Trimming removed 3 bases from V and 10 bases from J; junction bases left unmatched: 9. This CDR3 has 15 amino acids. Here the CDR3 reads CASSFRGQGPSPLHF. CDR3 in DNA: TGTGCCAGCAGCTTTAGGGGGCAGGGCCCATCACCCCTCCACTTT.

CDR3 region: CASSPLREGYEQYF. CDR3 nucleotides: TGTGCCAGCAGCCCACTAAGGGAGGGATACGAGCAGTACTTC. The chain is built from TRBV13 and TRBJ2-7; TRBD2 aligns across 7 bases. CDR1 and CDR2 (germline): PRHDT, FYEKMQ (reference sequence). The CDR3 spans 14 residues. The J segment lost 4 bases and the V segment lost 5 bases, leaving 8 bases of the junction unmatched.

The chain is built from TRBV29-1 and TRBJ2-3, with 7 bases identical to TRBD1. Losses at the gene ends were 0 bases for V and 4 bases for J; bases not matched to a gene: 7. Germline CDR1 and CDR2: SQVTM and ANQGSEA. This CDR3 spans 15 amino acids. DNA for the CDR3: TGCAGCGTTGAAGATGGGAGACAGGGTGCAGATACGCAGTATTTT. Translation gives CSVEDGRQGADTQYF.

V gene TRBV11-1 combines with J gene TRBJ2-7; TRBD1 matches 9 bases. The CDR3 is 14 residues long. The J segment lost 3 bases and the V segment lost 3 bases, leaving 3 bases of the junction unmatched. Per germline, CDR1 SGHAT and CDR2 FQDESV (reference sequence). The CDR3 DNA follows: TGTGCCAGCAGCTTGGGACAGGGTGTCTACGAGCAGTACTTC. This sequence encodes CASSLGQGVYEQYF.

The V gene is TRBV4-1, the J gene TRBJ2-2; a possible D gene is TRBD1 (5 bases). Germline V gene data show CDR1 as MGHRA and CDR2 as YSYEKL. CDR3 length: 15 residues. Trimming left V 3 bases short and J 7 bases short, with 15 bases between. DNA for the CDR3: TGCGCCAGCAGCCACCCCGTGGGGCAAAACGGGGAGCTGTTTTTT. This translates into CASSHPVGQNGELFF.

The J gene is TRBJ2-7, the V gene TRBV7-9; 9 bases fit TRBD1. This CDR3 region has 14 residues. CDR1 and CDR2 from the germline V gene are SEHNR and FQNEAQ (reference sequence). Losses at the gene ends were 6 bases for V and 5 bases for J; bases not matched to a gene: 8. CDR3 loop: CASSPTGGQDEQYF. CDR3 DNA: TGTGCCAGCAGTCCTACAGGGGGCCAGGACGAGCAGTACTTC.

The chain has TRBV7-9 and TRBJ2-7; 8 bases align to TRBD1. The germline gives CDR1 SEHNR, CDR2 FQNEAQ (reference sequence). This CDR3 region has 15 residues. The V and J ends lost 3 bases and 3 bases, in that order; junction bases with no gene match: 7. CDR3: CASSLDAGGGYEQYF. The DNA for the CDR3 is TGTGCCAGCAGCTTGGATGCAGGGGGCGGCTACGAGCAGTACTTC.

The rearrangement links TRBV30 to TRBJ1-5, with 9 bases that match TRBD1. Germline CDR1 GTSNPN, CDR2 SVGIG (reference sequence). The ends lost 5 bases at V and 5 bases at J; junction bases unmatched: 13. The length of the CDR3 is 16 residues. The CDR3 spells CAWEVKDRGRDQPQHF. The CDR3 DNA reads TGTGCCTGGGAGGTGAAGGACAGGGGTAGGGATCAGCCCCAGCATTTT.